These T cell receptor beta chains were read from a single sample in a study of CD8 T cells in Susac syndrome. TCRdb independently ran MiXCR on the immunoSEQ multiplex PCR reads; one entry per CDR3 protein. Of 70,000 to 100,000 distinct CDR3 sequences in the sample, over 85% were seen once. The sequencing sample was made of CD8+ T cells from PBMCs. Receptors were obtained from a human donor in good health. CDR3s include the opening cysteine and the closing phenylalanine or tryptophan. A D gene is named only where the DNA matches it firmly. Clone size is not always given. Where it is, it says once, few, many or a class for expanded clones.

d_call j_call v_call clone_size cdr3_aa cdr3_nt
. TRBJ2-1 TRBV27 . CASTGGALPSSYNEQFF TGTGCCAGCACCGGAGGTGCATTACCGAGCTCCTACAATGAGCAGTTCTTC
TRBD1 TRBJ2-7 TRBV12-3/TRBV12-4 . CASSPTGVAYEQYF TGTGCCAGCAGTCCGACAGGGGTGGCCTACGAGCAGTACTTC
. TRBJ1-1 TRBV19 once CASSVQGRGNTEAFF TGTGCCAGTAGTGTACAGGGTCGGGGGAACACTGAAGCTTTCTTT
. TRBJ2-3 TRBV7-2 . CASSLGTGRHTDTQYF TGTGCCAGCAGCTTAGGAACAGGGAGGCACACAGATACGCAGTATTTT
TRBD2 TRBJ2-1 TRBV9 . CASSPTSGARVF TGTGCCAGCAGCCCTACTAGCGGGGCTAGGGTCTTC
. TRBJ2-7 TRBV19 . CASSTDRSYEQYF TGTGCCAGTAGTACGGACCGCTCCTACGAGCAGTACTTC
TRBD1 TRBJ1-2 TRBV5-1 . CASSLGLLLRTGRDGYTF TGCGCCAGCAGCTTGGGCCTACTGTTAAGGACAGGGAGAGACGGCTACACCTTC
. TRBJ1-2 TRBV27 . CASSSRGPKGYTF TGTGCCAGCAGCTCCCGGGGCCCCAAGGGCTACACCTTC
. TRBJ2-7 TRBV29-1 . CSVLRDSSYEQYF TGCAGCGTGTTACGAGACAGCTCCTACGAGCAGTACTTC
. TRBJ1-4 TRBV29-1 . CSVAVNEKLFF TGCAGCGTTGCAGTTAATGAAAAACTGTTTTTT
TRBD1 TRBJ2-1 TRBV20-1 . CSARPRGLGPRQFF TGCAGTGCTAGGCCCAGGGGGTTAGGCCCAAGGCAGTTCTTC
. TRBJ1-1 TRBV7-9 . CASSFENTEAFF TGTGCCAGCAGCTTTGAGAACACTGAAGCTTTCTTT
. TRBJ2-6 TRBV5-1 . CASRLDFSSGANVLTF TGCGCCAGCAGACTGGATTTTAGCTCTGGGGCCAACGTCCTGACTTTC
. TRBJ1-1 TRBV20-1 . CSARGYEGASTEAFF TGCAGTGCTAGAGGTTACGAGGGTGCAAGCACTGAAGCTTTCTTT
TRBD1 TRBJ2-3 TRBV3-1 once CASSLGQVSTDTQYF TGTGCCAGCAGCCTAGGACAGGTCAGCACAGATACGCAGTATTTT
TRBD1 TRBJ1-3 TRBV29-1 . CSVEDGGHRGGGNTIYF TGCAGCGTTGAAGATGGGGGTCACAGGGGAGGCGGAAACACCATATATTTT
. TRBJ2-7 TRBV19 . CASSKTGEGVEQYF TGTGCCAGTAGTAAGACAGGGGAGGGCGTCGAGCAGTACTTC
. TRBJ1-2 TRBV20-1 . CSARVVDGAAYGYTF TGCAGTGCTAGAGTGGTCGACGGGGCGGCCTATGGCTACACCTTC
TRBD1 TRBJ1-2 TRBV5-6 . CASRRQGGYGYTF TGTGCCAGCAGACGACAGGGTGGCTATGGCTACACCTTC
. TRBJ2-7 TRBV4-1 . CASSQGYGTGSYEQYF TGCGCCAGCAGCCAGGGCTACGGGACGGGCTCCTACGAGCAGTACTTC
TRBD2 TRBJ2-2 TRBV4-1 . CASSQVTSGPNTGELFF TGCGCCAGCAGCCAAGTTACTAGCGGCCCGAACACCGGGGAGCTGTTTTTT
. TRBJ1-1 TRBV24-1 . CATSDLARGTKVTEAFF TGTGCCACCAGTGATTTGGCAAGGGGAACGAAAGTGACTGAAGCTTTCTTT
. TRBJ1-6 TRBV6-2/TRBV6-3 . CASSSNRDNSPLHF TGTGCCAGCAGTAGCAACAGGGATAATTCACCCCTCCACTTT
. TRBJ2-3 TRBV3-1 . CASSHPSSTDTQYF TGTGCCAGCAGCCATCCGAGCAGCACAGATACGCAGTATTTT
. TRBJ1-2 TRBV5-1 . CASSLDEVLHGYTF TGCGCCAGCAGCTTGGACGAGGTTTTGCATGGCTACACCTTC
TRBD2 TRBJ2-1 TRBV29-1 . CSVEDPGGAGGHNEQFF TGCAGCGTTGAAGACCCCGGAGGGGCGGGGGGCCACAATGAGCAGTTCTTC
TRBD1 TRBJ2-7 TRBV2 . CASRQGQNYEQYF TGTGCCAGCAGACAGGGACAGAATTACGAGCAGTACTTC
TRBD1 TRBJ2-7 TRBV9 . CASSVGGTGAYEQYF TGTGCCAGCAGCGTAGGGGGGACAGGGGCCTACGAGCAGTACTTC
. TRBJ2-3 TRBV25-1 . CASSATRTDTQYF TGTGCCAGCAGTGCCACCCGCACAGATACGCAGTATTTT
. TRBJ1-4 TRBV15 . CATSRVGGEDEKLFF TGTGCCACCAGCAGAGTAGGAGGGGAGGATGAAAAACTGTTTTTT
TRBD2 TRBJ2-2 TRBV4-1 . CASSRPAGGGTGELFF TGCGCCAGCAGCCGACCCGCCGGGGGAGGGACCGGGGAGCTGTTTTTT
. TRBJ2-1 TRBV2 . CASSEDNEQFF TGTGCCAGCAGTGAGGACAATGAGCAGTTCTTC
. TRBJ1-1 TRBV6-5 . CAAAGSTEAFF TGTGCCGCGGCAGGGAGCACTGAAGCTTTCTTT
TRBD2 TRBJ2-1 TRBV7-9 . CASSLGTRNGNEQFF TGTGCCAGCAGCTTAGGGACTAGGAACGGCAATGAGCAGTTCTTC
. TRBJ1-1 TRBV6-1 . CASSEAVFGGAFF TGTGCCAGCAGTGAGGCCGTCTTTGGGGGAGCTTTCTTT
. TRBJ2-2 TRBV18 . CASSPNKGATGELFF TGTGCCAGCTCACCAAACAAAGGGGCAACCGGGGAGCTGTTTTTT
. TRBJ2-5 TRBV6-6 . CASSSGQLWQETQYF TGTGCCAGCAGTTCCGGACAGCTTTGGCAAGAGACCCAGTACTTC
. TRBJ2-2 TRBV29-1 . CSVEGLSTGRTGELFF TGCAGCGTTGAAGGCCTTTCCACAGGGAGGACCGGGGAGCTGTTTTTT
. TRBJ2-1 TRBV5-6 . CASSSSRSYNEQFF TGTGCCAGCAGCTCCAGTCGCTCCTACAATGAGCAGTTCTTC
TRBD1 TRBJ1-1 TRBV19 . CASSVDREGTVNTEAFF TGTGCCAGTAGTGTTGACAGGGAAGGTACGGTGAACACTGAAGCTTTCTTT
. TRBJ2-5 TRBV7-9 . CASSHEETQYF TGTGCCAGCAGTCACGAAGAGACCCAGTACTTC
. TRBJ1-2 TRBV29-1 . CSERTANYGYTF TGCAGCGAACGGACAGCTAACTATGGCTACACCTTC
TRBD1 TRBJ2-7 TRBV11-1 once CASSGRDSKIYEQYF TGTGCCAGCAGCGGCCGGGACAGCAAGATCTACGAGCAGTACTTC
. TRBJ2-1 TRBV20-1 . CSARDLSRQHNEQFF TGCAGTGCTAGAGATCTGTCGCGGCAGCACAATGAGCAGTTCTTC
. TRBJ1-5 TRBV19 . CASSPAEYSNQPQHF TGTGCCAGCTCCCCCGCAGAATATAGCAATCAGCCCCAGCATTTT